This TCR beta chain emerged from a study of identical twins. Findings and caveats of the study: Fewer insertions marked abundant cord blood beta clonotypes; young adult naive trended weakly, memory not at all.

Template switching added a universal primer binding site, and final cDNA carried unique molecular identifiers. Each CDR3 protein is one row after TCRdb ran MiXCR on the 5' RACE reads. Of 260,000 or so distinct CDR3 sequences in the sample, 6% to 8.5% were seen once. The CDR3 length is 15 residues. Germline lookup yields CDR1 SEHNR and CDR2 FQNEAQ (reference sequence). With 4 bases removed from V and 0 bases from J, the gap between germline ends came to 13 bases. Concerning this clonotype: Its antigen is unknown.

No donor was unhealthy or non-Caucasian. These data are also associated with another study on yellow fever vaccine responses in identical twins.

The rearrangement uses TRBV7-9 and TRBJ2-7; tentatively, D is TRBD2 (6 bases). Specimen: CD8+ T cells sorted from blood. The receptor was derived from a woman aged 18-30 years in good health. CDR3 region: CASSCRDCPSYEQYF. CDR3 sequence (DNA): TGTGCCAGCAGCTGCCGGGACTGCCCCTCCTACGAGCAGTACTTC.